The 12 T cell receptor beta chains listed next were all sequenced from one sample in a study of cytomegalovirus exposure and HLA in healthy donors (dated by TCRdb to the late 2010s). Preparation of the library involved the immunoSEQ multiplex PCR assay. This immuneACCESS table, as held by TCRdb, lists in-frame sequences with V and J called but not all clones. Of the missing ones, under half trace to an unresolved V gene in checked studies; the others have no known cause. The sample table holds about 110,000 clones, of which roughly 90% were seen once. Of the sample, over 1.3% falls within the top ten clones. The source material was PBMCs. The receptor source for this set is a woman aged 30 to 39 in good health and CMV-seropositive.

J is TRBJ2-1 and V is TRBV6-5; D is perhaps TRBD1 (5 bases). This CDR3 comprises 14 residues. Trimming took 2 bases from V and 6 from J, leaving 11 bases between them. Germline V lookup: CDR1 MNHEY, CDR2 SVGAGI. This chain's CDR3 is CASSYGARANEQFF. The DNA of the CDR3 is TGTGCCAGCAGTTACGGGGCCCGAGCCAATGAGCAGTTCTTC.

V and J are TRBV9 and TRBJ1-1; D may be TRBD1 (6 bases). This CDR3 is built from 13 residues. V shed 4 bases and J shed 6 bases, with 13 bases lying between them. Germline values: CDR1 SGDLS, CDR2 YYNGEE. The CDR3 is CASSPRGWAEAFF. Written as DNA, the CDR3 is TGTGCCAGCAGCCCGAGGGGGTGGGCTGAAGCTTTCTTT.

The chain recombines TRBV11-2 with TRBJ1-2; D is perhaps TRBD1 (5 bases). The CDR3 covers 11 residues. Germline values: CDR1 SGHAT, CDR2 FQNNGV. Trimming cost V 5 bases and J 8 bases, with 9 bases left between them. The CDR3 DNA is TGTGCCAGCAGCAGGCGGGACGGCTACACCTTC. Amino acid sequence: CASSRRDGYTF. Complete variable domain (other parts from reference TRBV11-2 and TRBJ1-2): EAGVAQSPRYKIIEKRQSVAFWCNPISGHATLYWYQQILGQGPKLLIQFQNNGVVDDSQLPKDRFSAERLKGVDSTLKIQPAKLEDSAVYLCASSRRDGYTFGSGTRLTVV.

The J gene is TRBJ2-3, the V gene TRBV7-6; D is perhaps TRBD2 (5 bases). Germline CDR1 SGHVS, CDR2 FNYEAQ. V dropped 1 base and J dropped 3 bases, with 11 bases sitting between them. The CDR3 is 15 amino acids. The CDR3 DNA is TGTGCCAGCAGCTTAGGTGGTCGGGGAACAGATACGCAGTATTTT. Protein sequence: CASSLGGRGTDTQYF.

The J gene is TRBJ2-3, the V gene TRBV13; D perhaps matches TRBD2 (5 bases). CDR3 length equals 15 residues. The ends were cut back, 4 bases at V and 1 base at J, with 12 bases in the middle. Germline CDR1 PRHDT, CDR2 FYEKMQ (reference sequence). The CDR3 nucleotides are TGTGCCAGCAGCTCGGGAAGTGGAGGCACAGATACGCAGTATTTT. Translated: CASSSGSGGTDTQYF.

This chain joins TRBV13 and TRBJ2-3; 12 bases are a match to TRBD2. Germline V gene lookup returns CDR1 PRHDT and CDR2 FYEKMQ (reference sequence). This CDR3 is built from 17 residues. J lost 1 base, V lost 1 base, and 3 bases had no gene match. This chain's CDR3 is CASSLDRLAGGTDTQYF. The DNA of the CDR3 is TGTGCCAGCAGCTTAGACCGACTAGCGGGAGGCACAGATACGCAGTATTTT.

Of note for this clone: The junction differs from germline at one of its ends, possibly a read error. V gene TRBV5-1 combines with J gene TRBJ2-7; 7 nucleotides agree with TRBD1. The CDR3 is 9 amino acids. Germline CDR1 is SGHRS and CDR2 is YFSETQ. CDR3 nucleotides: TGCGCCAAAGAGACAGGGCTAAACTTC. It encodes CAKETGLNF. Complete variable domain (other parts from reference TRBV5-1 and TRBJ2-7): KAGVTQTPRYLIKTRGQQVTLSCSPISGHRSVSWYQQTPGQGLQFLFEYFSETQRNKGNFPGRFSGRQFSNSRSEMNVSTLELGDSALYLCAKETGLNFGPGTRLTVT.

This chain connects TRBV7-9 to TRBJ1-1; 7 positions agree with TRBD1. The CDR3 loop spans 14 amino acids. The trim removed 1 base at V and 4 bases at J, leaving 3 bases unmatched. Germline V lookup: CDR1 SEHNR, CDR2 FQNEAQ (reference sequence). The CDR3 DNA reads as TGTGCCAGCAGCTTAGAGGGGGCGAGCACTGAAGCTTTCTTT. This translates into CASSLEGASTEAFF. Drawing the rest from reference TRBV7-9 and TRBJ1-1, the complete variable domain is DTGVSQNPRHKITKRGQNVTFRCDPISEHNRLYWYRQTLGQGPEFLTYFQNEAQLEKSRLLSDRFSAERPKGSFSTLEIQRTEQGDSAMYLCASSLEGASTEAFFGQGTRLTVV.

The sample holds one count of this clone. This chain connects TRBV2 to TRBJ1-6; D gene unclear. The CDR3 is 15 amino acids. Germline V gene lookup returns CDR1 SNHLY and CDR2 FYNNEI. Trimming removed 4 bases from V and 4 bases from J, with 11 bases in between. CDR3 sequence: CASSVDTWYNSPLHF. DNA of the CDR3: TGTGCCAGCAGTGTCGACACTTGGTATAATTCACCCCTCCACTTT.

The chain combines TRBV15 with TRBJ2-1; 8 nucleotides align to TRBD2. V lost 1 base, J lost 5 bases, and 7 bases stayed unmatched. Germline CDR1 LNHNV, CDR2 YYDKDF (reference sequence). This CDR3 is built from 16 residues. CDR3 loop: CATSRVLASGHNEQFF. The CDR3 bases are TGTGCCACCAGCAGAGTTTTAGCTAGCGGGCACAATGAGCAGTTCTTC.

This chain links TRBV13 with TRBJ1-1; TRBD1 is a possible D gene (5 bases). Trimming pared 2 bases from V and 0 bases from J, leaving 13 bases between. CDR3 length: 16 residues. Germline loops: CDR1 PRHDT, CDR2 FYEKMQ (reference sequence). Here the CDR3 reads CASSLNTGRLNTEAFF. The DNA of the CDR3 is TGTGCCAGCAGCTTAAATACAGGCCGATTGAACACTGAAGCTTTCTTT.

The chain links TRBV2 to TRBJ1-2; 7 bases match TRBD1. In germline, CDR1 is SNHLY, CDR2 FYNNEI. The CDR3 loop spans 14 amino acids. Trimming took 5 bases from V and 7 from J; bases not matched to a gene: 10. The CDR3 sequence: CASSRVHRGGGYTF. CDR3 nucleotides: TGTGCCAGCAGTCGTGTCCACAGGGGTGGTGGCTACACCTTC.